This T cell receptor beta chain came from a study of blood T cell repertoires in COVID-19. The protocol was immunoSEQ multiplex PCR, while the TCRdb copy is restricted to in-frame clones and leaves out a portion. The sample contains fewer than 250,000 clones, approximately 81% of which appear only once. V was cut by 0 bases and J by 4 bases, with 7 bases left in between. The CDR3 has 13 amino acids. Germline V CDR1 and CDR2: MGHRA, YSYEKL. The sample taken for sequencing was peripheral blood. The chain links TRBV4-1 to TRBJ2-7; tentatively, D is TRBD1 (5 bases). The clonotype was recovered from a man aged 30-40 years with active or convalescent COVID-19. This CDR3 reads CASSQDRGYEQYF. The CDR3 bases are TGCGCCAGCAGCCAAGATAGGGGTTACGAGCAGTACTTC.